These 4 T cell receptor beta chains originate from one sample sequenced in a study of cytomegalovirus exposure and HLA in healthy donors. The PCR employed 60 Vbeta primers together with 13 Jbeta primers. Using immunoSEQ multiplex PCR, the repertoire was profiled, and TCRdb retains in-frame clones only, with some absent. In the table there are more than 150,000 clones, 75% to 90% of which are singletons. Sequencing was carried out using PBMCs. Receptors were obtained from a middle-aged man in good health and CMV-seropositive.

CDR3 in DNA: TGCGCCAGCAGCCAAGATCGTGTGAGAGAGACCCAGTACTTC. Translating gives CASSQDRVRETQYF. V gene TRBV4-1 combines with J gene TRBJ2-5; unclear D gene. Germline V CDR1 and CDR2: MGHRA, YSYEKL. The CDR3 runs to 14 residues. V dropped 0 bases and J dropped 4 bases, with 9 bases sitting between them.

The chain joins TRBV30 to TRBJ2-5; 10 nucleotides agree with TRBD2. The trim removed 1 base at V and 0 bases at J, leaving 5 bases unmatched. CDR3 length: 16 residues. Germline V gene data show CDR1 as GTSNPN and CDR2 as SVGIG (reference sequence). The CDR3 sequence: CAWSGGTSGNQETQYF. The DNA for the CDR3 is TGTGCCTGGAGTGGTGGTACTAGCGGGAACCAAGAGACCCAGTACTTC.

The genes are TRBV5-4 and TRBJ2-1, with 7 bases lining up with TRBD1. J lost 7 bases, V lost 0 bases, and 10 bases had no gene match. Germline V gene data show CDR1 as SGHNT and CDR2 as YYREEE (reference sequence). This CDR3 is built from 16 residues. CDR3 in DNA: TGTGCCAGCAGCTTGGGGCGAAGGACAGGTGGAAATGAGCAGTTCTTC. This gives the protein CASSLGRRTGGNEQFF.

Of note for this clone: Distinct nucleotide sequences in the sample also encode this CDR3. CDR3 region: CASSYTSGSSYEQYF. CDR3 sequence (DNA): TGTGCCAGCAGTTACACTAGCGGGAGCTCCTACGAGCAGTACTTC. The chain employs TRBV6-5 and TRBJ2-7; 11 nucleotides line up with TRBD2. CDR1 and CDR2 from the germline V gene are MNHEY and SVGAGI. The J segment lost 0 bases and the V segment lost 2 bases, leaving 0 bases of the junction unmatched. CDR3 length: 15 residues.